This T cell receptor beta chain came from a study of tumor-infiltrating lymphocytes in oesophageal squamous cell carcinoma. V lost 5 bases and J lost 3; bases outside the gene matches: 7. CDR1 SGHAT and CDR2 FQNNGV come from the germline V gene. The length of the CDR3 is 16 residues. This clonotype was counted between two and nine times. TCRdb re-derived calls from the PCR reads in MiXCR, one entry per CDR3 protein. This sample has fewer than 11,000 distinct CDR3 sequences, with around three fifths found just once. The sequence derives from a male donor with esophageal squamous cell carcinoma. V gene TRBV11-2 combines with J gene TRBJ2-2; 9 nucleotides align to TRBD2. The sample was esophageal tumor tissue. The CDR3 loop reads CASSVIAGDYTGELFF. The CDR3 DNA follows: TGTGCCAGCAGCGTGATAGCGGGGGATTACACCGGGGAGCTGTTTTTT.